The clone carrying this T cell receptor (beta chain) was counted a single time. This entry is derived from a study of blood T cell repertoires in COVID-19. Overall study context: The study drew acute and convalescent COVID-19 samples from the United States, Italy and Spain. The analysed material was cDNA or gDNA that came from T cells, B-cell-depleted T cells, or PBMCs.

Measured with immunoSEQ multiplex PCR; TCRdb has only the in-frame clones, and not every one. The profile shows approximately 350,000 clones, roughly 90% of them singletons. CDR1 is MNHEY, CDR2 SMNVEV, per germline (reference sequence). This CDR3 spans 13 amino acids. V was trimmed by 6 bases and J by 0 bases, leaving 8 bases between them. The sample consisted of peripheral blood. The V gene is TRBV27, the J gene TRBJ1-2; D uncertain. The clonotype comes from a man in his forties with acute or convalescent COVID-19. Here the CDR3 DNA reads TGTGCCAGCAGGATAGATACTAACTATGGCTACACCTTC. Protein product: CASRIDTNYGYTF.